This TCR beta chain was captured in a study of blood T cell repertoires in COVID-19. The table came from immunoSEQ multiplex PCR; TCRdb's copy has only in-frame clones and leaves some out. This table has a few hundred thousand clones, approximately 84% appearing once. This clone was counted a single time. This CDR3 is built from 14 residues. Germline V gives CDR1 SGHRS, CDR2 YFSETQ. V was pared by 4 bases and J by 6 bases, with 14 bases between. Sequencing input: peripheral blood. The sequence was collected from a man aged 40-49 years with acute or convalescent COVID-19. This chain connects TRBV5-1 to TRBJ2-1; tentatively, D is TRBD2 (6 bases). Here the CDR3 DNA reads TGCGCCAGCAGCACTCAGACTAGTTCCAATGAGCAGTTCTTC. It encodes CASSTQTSSNEQFF.